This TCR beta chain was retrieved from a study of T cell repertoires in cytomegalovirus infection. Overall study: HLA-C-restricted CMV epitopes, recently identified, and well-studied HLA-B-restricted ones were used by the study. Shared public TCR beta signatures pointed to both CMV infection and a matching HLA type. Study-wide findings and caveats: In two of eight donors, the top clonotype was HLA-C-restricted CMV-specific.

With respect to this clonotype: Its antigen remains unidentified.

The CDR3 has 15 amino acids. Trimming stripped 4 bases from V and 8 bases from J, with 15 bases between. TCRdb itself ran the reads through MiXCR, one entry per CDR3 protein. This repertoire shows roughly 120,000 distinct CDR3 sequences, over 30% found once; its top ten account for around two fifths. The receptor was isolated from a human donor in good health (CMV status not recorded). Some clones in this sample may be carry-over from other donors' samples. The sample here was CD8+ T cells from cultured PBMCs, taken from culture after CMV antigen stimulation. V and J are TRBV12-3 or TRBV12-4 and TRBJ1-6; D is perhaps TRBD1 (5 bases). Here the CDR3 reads CASSWGWGGDSPLHF. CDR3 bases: TGTGCCAGCAGTTGGGGATGGGGGGGGGATTCACCCCTCCACTTT.